The next 5 T cell receptor beta chains were all read from a single sample in a study of vaccination and CD4 T cells after COVID-19. Their target antigens are unknown. This sample's treatment: roughly 11-day PBMC culture with coronavirus spike peptide pools or control peptides (ViraFEST assay). Researchers used the Oncomine TCR Beta short-read assay to sequence DNA from cultured CD4+ T cells. Via MiXCR, TCRdb re-called the PCR reads, giving one row per CDR3 protein. Seen here are over 8,000 distinct CDR3 sequences, less than 80% observed once, and the top ten hold under 20%. Sequenced sample: CD4+ T cells from blood, cultured in vitro. These receptors were obtained from a human donor who had recovered from COVID-19.

The V gene is TRBV19, the J gene TRBJ2-5; 8 bases map to TRBD2. Germline loops: CDR1 LNHDA, CDR2 SQIVND (reference sequence). The CDR3 runs to 14 residues. V was clipped by 4 bases and J by 4 bases; unmatched bases: 5. The CDR3 region is CASSTSGGPETQYF. The DNA for the CDR3 is TGTGCCAGTAGTACCAGCGGGGGCCCAGAGACCCAGTACTTC.

This clonotype has a handful of counts. The rearrangement joins TRBV11-3 to TRBJ1-5; no firm D call. The CDR3 runs to 16 residues. Germline V CDR1 and CDR2: SGHNT, YENEEA. Trimming stripped 1 base from V and 0 bases from J, with 10 bases between. The CDR3 DNA reads TGTGCCAGCAGCTTAGTTACAAATTATAGCAATCAGCCCCAGCATTTT. It encodes CASSLVTNYSNQPQHF.

This rearrangement joins TRBV20-1 to TRBJ1-1; a weak D match, TRBD1 (6 bases). Trimming cost V 3 bases and J 1 base, with 12 bases left between them. The CDR3 contains 14 residues. The germline CDR1 and CDR2 sequences are DFQATT and SNEGSKA (reference sequence). The CDR3 region has the DNA TGCAGTGCTAGGGACAGCAAAACGAACACTGAAGCTTTCTTT. Its translation: CSARDSKTNTEAFF.

This chain joins TRBV20-1 and TRBJ1-1; D gene uncertain. The CDR3 runs 14 residues. Trimming pared 2 bases from V and 0 bases from J, leaving 10 bases between. From germline, CDR1 is DFQATT and CDR2 SNEGSKA (reference sequence). The CDR3 DNA sequence: TGCAGTGCTAGACAAGGGCCCATGAACACTGAAGCTTTCTTT. Its translation: CSARQGPMNTEAFF.

The chain joins TRBV19 to TRBJ2-6; a possible D gene is TRBD1 (5 bases). The CDR3 runs to 16 residues. Germline V gives CDR1 LNHDA, CDR2 SQIVND (reference sequence). V was cut by 3 bases and J by 0 bases, with 9 bases left in between. The CDR3 protein is CASSIRQRSGANVLTF. The CDR3 DNA sequence: TGTGCCAGTAGTATTAGACAGCGCTCTGGGGCCAACGTCCTGACTTTC.